This is a list of T cell receptor beta chains from one sample in a study of Ad26.COV2.S vaccination and SARS-CoV-2 variants. The assay was immunoSEQ multiplex PCR, and TCRdb's table has in-frame clones only and misses some. The data show about 350,000 clones, about 85% seen once. This specimen consisted of peripheral blood, obtained in a trial of Ad26.COV2.S vaccine versus placebo. The receptor set was obtained from a person aged 18 to 65 who received the Ad26.COV2.S COVID-19 vaccine or a placebo. Both conserved end residues are part of each CDR3. Fields, in order: V gene, D gene, clone size, J gene, CDR3 protein, CDR3 DNA. D genes are given only for firm matches. For some rows the clone size is stated as once, few or many, or as a class when expanded; others skip it.

TRBV11-2	TRBD1	.	TRBJ2-3	CASSFGTGRGADTQYF	TGTGCCAGCAGCTTCGGGACAGGTCGGGGTGCAGATACGCAGTATTTT
TRBV7-5	.	.	TRBJ1-5	CVRSGEFSNQPQHF	TGTGTCAGAAGCGGGGAGTTTAGCAATCAGCCCCAGCATTTT
TRBV11-2	.	.	TRBJ1-2	CASSSPGRTNYGYTF	TGTGCCAGCAGCAGCCCTGGACGGACTAACTATGGCTACACCTTC
TRBV24-1	TRBD1	.	TRBJ1-2	CATSDSDRGPGNYGYTF	TGTGCCACCAGTGATTCCGACAGGGGGCCAGGGAACTATGGCTACACCTTC
TRBV6-2/TRBV6-3	.	.	TRBJ2-3	CASSYSGLAPGTDTQYF	TGTGCCAGCAGTTACTCTGGCCTAGCCCCCGGCACAGATACGCAGTATTTT
TRBV9	.	.	TRBJ2-5	CASSVGYRETQYF	TGTGCCAGCAGCGTAGGATACAGGGAGACCCAGTACTTC
TRBV4-1	.	.	TRBJ2-1	CASSQDGSDLWAEQFF	TGCGCCAGCAGCCAAGACGGTTCAGATCTCTGGGCTGAGCAGTTCTTC
TRBV11-2	.	.	TRBJ2-5	CASSLGDKGHQETQYF	TGTGCCAGCAGCTTAGGGGACAAAGGGCACCAAGAGACCCAGTACTTC
TRBV7-2	.	.	TRBJ1-2	CASSLVLGGGYTF	TGTGCCAGCAGCTTAGTTCTGGGAGGCGGCTACACCTTC
TRBV7-2	TRBD1	.	TRBJ2-7	CASSLGGYRGRKGYEQYF	TGTGCCAGCAGCTTAGGGGGGTACAGGGGGCGAAAGGGCTACGAGCAGTACTTC
TRBV4-3	.	.	TRBJ2-2	CASSQYYGQGGLDGTGELFF	TGCGCCAGCAGCCAATACTACGGGCAGGGGGGTTTGGATGGCACCGGGGAGCTGTTTTTT
TRBV27	TRBD2	.	TRBJ2-2	CASIGLAGRVTGELFF	TGTGCCAGCATCGGACTAGCGGGACGGGTCACCGGGGAGCTGTTTTTT
TRBV6-5	.	.	TRBJ1-4	CASRPSNEKLFF	TGTGCCAGCAGACCCAGTAATGAAAAACTGTTTTTT
TRBV19	.	.	TRBJ2-7	CASSTNGRYEQYF	TGTGCCAGTAGTACAAATGGGAGGTACGAGCAGTACTTC
TRBV29-1	.	.	TRBJ1-2	CSVGRSGRENDGYTF	TGCAGCGTTGGAAGGTCTGGCAGGGAGAACGATGGCTACACCTTC
TRBV2	.	.	TRBJ1-3	CALGGAAGNTIYF	TGTGCCCTGGGGGGGGCAGCTGGAAACACCATATATTTT
TRBV7-2	TRBD2	.	TRBJ2-1	CASSFYGRAYNEQFF	TGTGCCAGCAGCTTTTACGGGAGGGCCTACAATGAGCAGTTCTTC
TRBV6-6	.	.	TRBJ2-1	CASSFPEAPSLEQFF	TGTGCCAGCAGTTTTCCGGAGGCGCCCTCCCTGGAGCAGTTCTTC
TRBV7-9	.	.	TRBJ1-3	CASSPRVGGSSGNTIYF	TGTGCCAGCAGCCCGAGGGTCGGAGGGAGCTCTGGAAACACCATATATTTT
TRBV7-2	.	.	TRBJ1-5	CASSLQDLQPQHF	TGTGCCAGCAGCCTACAGGACTTACAGCCCCAGCATTTT
TRBV11-2	TRBD1	.	TRBJ2-7	CASSTTAGGYEQYF	TGTGCCAGCAGCACTACAGCAGGGGGCTACGAGCAGTACTTC
TRBV18	.	once	TRBJ1-3	CASSPVSGLGSGNTIYF	TGTGCCAGCTCACCAGTTTCAGGGTTGGGCTCTGGAAACACCATATATTTT
TRBV29-1	.	.	TRBJ2-3	CSVEGGTQKADTQYF	TGCAGCGTTGAAGGGGGTACCCAGAAGGCTGATACGCAGTATTTT
TRBV25-1	.	.	TRBJ2-5	CASGRQDRETQYF	TGTGCCAGCGGAAGACAGGACCGGGAGACCCAGTACTTC
TRBV5-1	TRBD2	.	TRBJ2-5	CASSLGGRDEETQYF	TGCGCCAGCAGCTTGGGCGGGAGAGATGAAGAGACCCAGTACTTC
TRBV13	.	once	TRBJ2-7	CASSLGGMWYEQYF	TGTGCCAGCAGCTTAGGCGGCATGTGGTACGAGCAGTACTTC
TRBV29-1	.	.	TRBJ1-2	CSVEDSGANYGYTF	TGCAGCGTTGAAGATTCAGGGGCTAACTATGGCTACACCTTC
TRBV18	.	few	TRBJ1-3	CASSLGTGNTIYF	TGTGCCAGCTCACTAGGAACTGGAAACACCATATATTTT
TRBV4-3	.	.	TRBJ1-5	CASSQDPGVSNQPQHF	TGCGCCAGCAGCCAAGATCCGGGGGTTAGCAATCAGCCCCAGCATTTT
TRBV5-1	TRBD1	.	TRBJ1-1	CASSQGARTEAFF	TGCGCCAGCAGCCAGGGGGCGCGCACTGAAGCTTTCTTT
TRBV12-3/TRBV12-4	.	.	TRBJ2-4	CTFMTSAKNIQYF	TGTACCTTTATGACGTCAGCCAAAAACATTCAGTACTTC
TRBV3-1/TRBV3-2	.	once	TRBJ2-1	CASSHKNEQFF	TGTGCCAGCAGCCATAAAAATGAGCAGTTCTTC
TRBV7-2	TRBD2	.	TRBJ2-7	CASSLRTSGRGYEQYF	TGTGCCAGCAGCCTGCGGACTAGCGGGAGGGGGTACGAGCAGTACTTC
TRBV30	.	.	TRBJ2-5	CAWSEQIRETQYF	TGTGCCTGGAGTGAACAAATCAGGGAGACCCAGTACTTC
TRBV4-1	.	.	TRBJ2-5	CASSPSGGLGTQYF	TGCGCCAGCAGCCCGAGTGGCGGCCTTGGGACCCAGTACTTC
TRBV6-2/TRBV6-3	.	.	TRBJ2-7	CASSYSVGSSTEQYF	TGTGCCAGCAGTTATAGTGTGGGCAGTTCCACCGAGCAGTACTTC
TRBV3-1/TRBV3-2	.	once	TRBJ1-3	CASSHSGRDGNTIYF	TGTGCCAGCAGCCATTCCGGCAGGGATGGAAACACCATATATTTT
TRBV5-1	.	.	TRBJ1-6	CASSLAATATENYNSPLHF	TGCGCCAGCAGCTTGGCGGCGACAGCTACCGAAAACTATAATTCACCCCTCCACTTT
TRBV6-5	.	once	TRBJ2-7	CASSYFPRGVSYEQYF	TGTGCCAGCAGTTACTTCCCGCGGGGAGTCTCCTACGAGCAGTACTTC
TRBV7-2	.	.	TRBJ1-3	CASSLARWGATGNTIYF	TGTGCCAGCAGCTTAGCGCGGTGGGGGGCGACAGGAAACACCATATATTTT
TRBV3-1/TRBV3-2	.	.	TRBJ2-1	CASSQEGDEQFF	TGTGCCAGCAGCCAAGAAGGCGATGAGCAGTTCTTC
TRBV5-8	TRBD1	.	TRBJ2-7	CASSLRDSSYEQYF	TGTGCCAGCAGCTTGAGGGACAGCTCCTACGAGCAGTACTTC
TRBV28	.	.	TRBJ2-7	CASKDTPARPYEQYF	TGTGCCAGCAAGGACACCCCCGCGCGGCCCTACGAGCAGTACTTC
TRBV18	.	.	TRBJ2-1	CASSSPGTHHNEQFF	TGTGCCAGCTCATCCCCCGGGACACACCACAATGAGCAGTTCTTC
TRBV20-1	.	.	TRBJ1-1	CSASRGPGPNTEAFF	TGCAGTGCCAGTAGAGGGCCGGGACCAAACACTGAAGCTTTCTTT
TRBV11-2	.	.	TRBJ2-1	CASSLVASEHYNEQFF	TGTGCCAGCAGCTTAGTAGCTAGCGAACACTACAATGAGCAGTTCTTC